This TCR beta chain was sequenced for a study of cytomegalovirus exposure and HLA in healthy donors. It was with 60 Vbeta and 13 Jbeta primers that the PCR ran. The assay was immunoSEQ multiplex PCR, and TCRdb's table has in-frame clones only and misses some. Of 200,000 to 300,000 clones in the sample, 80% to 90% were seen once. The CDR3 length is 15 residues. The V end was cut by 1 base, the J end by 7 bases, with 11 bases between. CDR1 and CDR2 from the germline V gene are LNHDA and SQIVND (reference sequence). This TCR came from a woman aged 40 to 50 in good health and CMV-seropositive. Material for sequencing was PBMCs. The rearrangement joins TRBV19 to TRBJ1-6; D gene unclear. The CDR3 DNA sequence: TGTGCCAGTAGTATAGTCGAGGTCGTCAATTCACCCCTCCACTTT. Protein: CASSIVEVVNSPLHF.